This T cell receptor (beta chain) was sequenced for a study of T cell repertoires in cytomegalovirus infection (dated by TCRdb to the late 2010s). Broadly, across the study: Donor HLA type was relevant to the analysis, as public TCR beta signatures indicated carriage of CMV infection together with the matching HLA type. Overall study outcomes, separate from this receptor: The ex vivo response was dominated by HLA-C-restricted CMV-specific TCR beta clonotypes, which also provided the single most frequent clonotype in two of eight donors. Cumulative frequency of public TCR beta family members discriminated carriers of CMV infection plus the relevant HLA type in this cohort and an independent 352-donor cohort.

The reads were generated on an Illumina HiSeq 1500. The public reads were reprocessed in TCRdb via fastp at Q25 and MiXCR, keeping in-frame beta chains. Entries are consolidated by CDR3 protein sequence, retaining the most common genes and DNA. This sample is represented by roughly 760,000 distinct CDR3 sequences; roughly 36% of them were singletons. Together, the top ten hold about 2.8% of the sample. Concerning this clonotype: Its specific antigen is unknown. Base qualities are not at hand, and no much larger clone is one base apart.

There are 15 amino acids in the CDR3, from cysteine to phenylalanine inclusive. Of all the DNA, just the CDR3 is kept, 45 bases in frame from base 1. V and J are trimmed by 6 bases and 3 bases, and the gene matches miss 7 bases of the junction. Taken from the germline V gene, the CDR1 and CDR2 loops are MDHEN and SYDVKM. The rearrangement joined TRBV28 to TRBJ1-5, with 8 bases matching TRBD1. The sequencing sample was made of PBMCs. The sequence derives from a human donor in good health (CMV status not recorded). Some clones in this sample may be carry-over from other donors' samples. The CDR3 loop reads CASRPSGQVNQPQHF. DNA sequence: TGTGCCAGCAGACCCTCGGGACAGGTCAATCAGCCCCAGCATTTT.